These 31 T cell receptor beta chains came from one sample sequenced in a study of T cells expressing NK-cell markers. Following a re-call of the 5' RACE reads, TCRdb has one entry per CDR3 protein and lacks DNA. The specimen's table records some 190,000 distinct CDR3 sequences. Source material: blood T cells: a sorted CD56 or NKG2C T cell subset, CD4+ or CD8+ T cells, or bulk PBMC T cells (not recorded which). The receptors originated from a man between 18 and 69 years old in good health.

This chain joins TRBV9 and TRBJ1-4; TCRdb lists TRBD1, though no DNA is available to test this call. Looked up from germline, CDR1 is SGDLS and CDR2 is YYNGEE. The CDR3 spans 15 residues. The CDR3 protein is CASSVSGTLNEKLFF.

The chain recombines TRBV28 with TRBJ2-1; there is no DNA to check the TCRdb D call of TRBD1. Germline-derived CDR1 and CDR2 are MDHEN and SYDVKM. This CDR3 contains 15 residues. CDR3 protein: CASTPLLNTYNEQFF.

The chain combines TRBV28 with TRBJ1-5. This CDR3 comprises 13 residues. CDR1 MDHEN and CDR2 SYDVKM come from the germline V gene. CDR3: CASSLPLDQPQHF.

The chain links TRBV12-3 or TRBV12-4 to TRBJ2-7; the D call of TRBD1 rests on TCRdb alone, since no DNA is present to check it. The CDR3 totals 14 residues. CDR3 sequence: CASSPGTDPYEQYF.

V and J are TRBV5-1 and TRBJ2-3; no DNA is available, so the TRBD2 call from TCRdb remains unchecked. Germline V gene sequence: CDR1 SGHRS, CDR2 YFSETQ. The CDR3 runs to 16 residues. The CDR3 reads CASSRHSGTPTNTQYF. Drawing the rest from reference TRBV5-1 and TRBJ2-3, the complete variable domain is KAGVTQTPRYLIKTRGQQVTLSCSPISGHRSVSWYQQTPGQGLQFLFEYFSETQRNKGNFPGRFSGRQFSNSRSEMNVSTLELGDSALYLCASSRHSGTPTNTQYFGPGTRLTVL.

The V and J genes are TRBV27 and TRBJ2-7; the TRBD1 assignment by TCRdb is unverifiable without DNA. Germline CDR1 reads MNHEY; CDR2 reads SMNVEV (reference sequence). This CDR3 has 16 amino acids. The CDR3 region is CASSHFAGTGVNEQYF.

The V call is TRBV3-1, the J call TRBJ2-7; checking the TCRdb D call of TRBD1 is not possible without DNA. The germline V gene has CDR1 LGHDT and CDR2 YNNKEL (reference sequence). This CDR3 comprises 14 residues. The CDR3 reads CASSPRDGAYEQYF.

This chain connects TRBV7-9 to TRBJ1-2; TCRdb calls TRBD1, which cannot be checked without DNA. Germline V gene data show CDR1 as SEHNR and CDR2 as FQNEAQ (reference sequence). CDR3 length equals 14 residues. Here the CDR3 reads CASSLPQGPYGYTF.

V gene TRBV4-1 combines with J gene TRBJ2-7; the D gene TCRdb calls, TRBD1, cannot be checked with no DNA. The CDR3 is 14 residues long. Germline loops: CDR1 MGHRA, CDR2 YSYEKL. The CDR3 loop is CASRTGTGGNEQYF.

This chain links TRBV20-1 with TRBJ2-6; the D gene TCRdb calls, TRBD2, cannot be checked with no DNA. The germline CDR1 and CDR2 sequences are DFQATT and SNEGSKA (reference sequence). This CDR3 region has 17 residues. The CDR3 loop is CSAPRVEAASGANVLTF.

The V gene is TRBV5-6, the J gene TRBJ1-4. CDR1 is SGHDT and CDR2 is YYEEEE in the germline V gene. This CDR3 has 13 amino acids. The CDR3 sequence: CASSLGVEEKLFF.

The rearrangement links TRBV20-1 to TRBJ2-2; TCRdb's D gene call, TRBD2, goes unchecked for lack of DNA. From germline, CDR1 is DFQATT and CDR2 SNEGSKA (reference sequence). The CDR3 covers 17 residues. The CDR3 region is CSARGSGGARPTGELFF.

The chain employs TRBV7-9 and TRBJ2-2; TCRdb calls TRBD2, which cannot be checked without DNA. This CDR3 comprises 15 residues. The germline V gene encodes CDR1 SEHNR and CDR2 FQNEAQ (reference sequence). CDR3 loop: CASSGLAGDAGELFF. The entire variable domain, with the rest obtained from reference TRBV7-9 and TRBJ2-2, is as follows: DTGVSQNPRHKITKRGQNVTFRCDPISEHNRLYWYRQTLGQGPEFLTYFQNEAQLEKSRLLSDRFSAERPKGSFSTLEIQRTEQGDSAMYLCASSGLAGDAGELFFGEGSRLTVL.

The V gene is TRBV29-1, the J gene TRBJ1-2. Germline CDR1 reads SQVTM; CDR2 reads ANQGSEA. The CDR3 sequence is 14 residues long. CDR3: CSVDSQETNYGYTF.

This sequence joins TRBV7-9 and TRBJ2-7; as DNA is missing, the TRBD2 call by TCRdb cannot be tested. The length of the CDR3 is 13 residues. Germline V gene sequence: CDR1 SEHNR, CDR2 FQNEAQ (reference sequence). The CDR3 protein is CASSALDSYEQYF.

CDR3 amino acids: CASSLLGLNNYEQYF. J is TRBJ2-7 and V is TRBV5-6; the TRBD2 assignment by TCRdb is unverifiable without DNA. CDR3 length equals 15 residues. Germline V gene sequence: CDR1 SGHDT, CDR2 YYEEEE.

This chain links TRBV5-6 with TRBJ2-1; TCRdb proposes TRBD2, but this gene call is untestable without DNA. CDR3 length equals 14 residues. Germline V gene sequence: CDR1 SGHDT, CDR2 YYEEEE. CDR3 in amino acids: CASTIAGTHNEQFF.

The chain uses TRBV7-9 and TRBJ2-2. CDR3 length: 17 amino acids. The germline gives CDR1 SEHNR, CDR2 FQNEAQ (reference sequence). The chain's CDR3 is CASSLVGGPQVTGELFF. Supplemented by reference TRBV7-9 and TRBJ2-2, the full variable domain reads DTGVSQNPRHKITKRGQNVTFRCDPISEHNRLYWYRQTLGQGPEFLTYFQNEAQLEKSRLLSDRFSAERPKGSFSTLEIQRTEQGDSAMYLCASSLVGGPQVTGELFFGEGSRLTVL.

The chain links TRBV4-2 to TRBJ2-5. Germline CDR1 and CDR2: LGHNA and YNFKEQ. This CDR3 contains 15 residues. CDR3 loop: CASSQESLSQETQYF.

V is TRBV19 and J is TRBJ2-7; the D gene TCRdb calls, TRBD1, cannot be checked with no DNA. The CDR3 is 13 amino acids. Germline V gene lookup returns CDR1 LNHDA and CDR2 SQIVND (reference sequence). CDR3 sequence: CASSHRVSDEQYF.

This chain's CDR3 is CASSPEWRGEDTQYF. The chain couples TRBV7-2 to TRBJ2-3; TCRdb calls TRBD2, which cannot be checked without DNA. Looked up from germline, CDR1 is SGHTA and CDR2 is FQGNSA. This CDR3 has 15 residues.

This chain joins TRBV7-9 and TRBJ1-1. Per the germline V gene, CDR1 is SEHNR and CDR2 is FQNEAQ (reference sequence). The CDR3 is 12 amino acids. The chain's CDR3 is CASGLMNTEAFF.

The chain has TRBV2 and TRBJ2-5; with no DNA, the TCRdb D assignment of TRBD1 cannot be verified. The CDR3 extends over 13 amino acids. Germline values: CDR1 SNHLY, CDR2 FYNNEI. CDR3 amino acids: CACEPGGEETQYF.

V gene TRBV7-9 combines with J gene TRBJ2-3; TCRdb designates TRBD2, a call that cannot be tested without DNA. Germline V CDR1 and CDR2: SEHNR, FQNEAQ (reference sequence). The CDR3 is made up of 17 amino acids. The CDR3 loop reads CASSLTSRLRDTDTQYF.

The V gene is TRBV19, the J gene TRBJ2-1; TCRdb lists TRBD2, though no DNA is available to test this call. CDR3 length: 14 residues. The germline V gene has CDR1 LNHDA and CDR2 SQIVND (reference sequence). The CDR3 loop is CASSFLAGDNEQFF.

V and J are TRBV19 and TRBJ2-7; the D call from TCRdb, TRBD2, cannot be confirmed without DNA. Germline loops: CDR1 LNHDA, CDR2 SQIVND (reference sequence). This CDR3 comprises 15 residues. The CDR3 protein is CASSISSGSSYEQYF.

This rearrangement joins TRBV6-2 or TRBV6-3 to TRBJ2-3; TCRdb lists TRBD1, though no DNA is available to test this call. Per the germline V gene, CDR1 is MNHEY and CDR2 is SVGEGT. The CDR3 sequence is 15 residues long. CDR3 sequence: CASTDGGQHTDTQYF.

The J gene is TRBJ2-7, the V gene TRBV20-1; with no DNA, the TCRdb D assignment of TRBD2 cannot be verified. This CDR3 has 14 amino acids. CDR1 DFQATT and CDR2 SNEGSKA come from the germline V gene (reference sequence). The CDR3 loop reads CSARDSASDHEQYF.

The rearrangement joins TRBV7-8 to TRBJ2-1; the TCRdb D gene call, TRBD2, has no DNA to confirm it. Per the germline V gene, CDR1 is SGHVS and CDR2 is FQNEAQ. This CDR3 region has 16 residues. The CDR3 region is CASSYDTRLLYNEQFF.

This chain joins TRBV7-3 and TRBJ1-1; the D gene TCRdb calls, TRBD1, cannot be checked with no DNA. The germline CDR1 and CDR2 sequences are SGHTA and FQGTGA. This CDR3 has 15 amino acids. This chain's CDR3 is CASSLTIRAPLEAFF. Full variable domain (remainder filled in from reference TRBV7-3 and TRBJ1-1): GAGVSQTPSNKVTEKGKYVELRCDPISGHTALYWYRQSLGQGPEFLIYFQGTGAADDSGLPNDRFFAVRPEGSVSTLKIQRTERGDSAVYLCASSLTIRAPLEAFFGQGTRLTVV.

The V and J genes are TRBV4-1 and TRBJ2-3; there is no DNA to check the TCRdb D call of TRBD1. The CDR3 totals 15 residues. Germline CDR1 MGHRA, CDR2 YSYEKL. This CDR3 is CASSQGGWQADTQYF.